This paragraph covers one TCR beta chain sequence. Its antigen is as yet unknown. This CDR3 region has 13 residues. V dropped 11 bases and J dropped 5 bases, with 16 bases sitting between them. CDR1 and CDR2 (germline): ENHRY, SYGVKD. The data originate from a study of post-analysis software for immune sequencing data. General study points: Roughly five TRBV segments appeared more often in patients than in controls, and TRBV5-6, TRBV5-1 and TRBV20-1 were among these.

The authors incorporated unique molecular identifiers into the TCR beta cDNA libraries. Using its own MiXCR run on the PCR reads, TCRdb lists one record per CDR3 protein. The sample carries hundreds of thousands of distinct CDR3 sequences, 25% to 30% recorded once. This chain links TRBV10-3 with TRBJ1-5, with D maybe TRBD1 (5 bases). This TCR was sampled from a girl aged 5-17 years with multiple sclerosis. The sequenced material came from blood. The CDR3 bases are TGTGCCGTGGCCTACAGGCTAGATCAGCCCCAGCATTTT. It specifies CAVAYRLDQPQHF.